This TCR beta chain derives from a study of blood T cell repertoires in COVID-19. Assay: immunoSEQ multiplex PCR; the TCRdb copy retains only in-frame clones and omits some. The data hold some 270,000 clones, with 86% observed a single time. Germline V gives CDR1 SNHLY, CDR2 FYNNEI. Losses at the gene ends were 6 bases for V and 7 bases for J; bases not matched to a gene: 5. The CDR3 covers 13 residues. The rearrangement uses TRBV2 and TRBJ1-2, with 10 bases lining up with TRBD1. The TCR originated in a man in his forties with active or convalescent COVID-19. Specimen: peripheral blood. The CDR3 DNA reads TGTGCCAGCAGGGGGACAGGGGCGTTTGGCTACACCTTC. It encodes CASRGTGAFGYTF.